This T cell receptor (beta chain) was recorded in a study of beta chain features in type 1 diabetes. The study's findings and limits: Type 1 diabetes patients had TCRB CDR3s that were shorter (moderately but significantly so) in all four CD4+ subsets. Healthy donors had naive, central memory and Treg TCRB repertoires that appeared less similar than those seen among patients. Insertion counts at VDJ junctions were lower in type 1 diabetes patients, who also showed more deletions there. A potential influence of HLA type upon TCRB rearrangement remained unresolved herein.

cDNA synthesis used the whole RNA isolate, giving expressed TCRB sequences. This table comes from immunoSEQ multiplex PCR, and its TCRdb copy is limited to in-frame clones, with some not included. The sample shows around 260,000 clones, less than 30% of them seen only once. Germline V lookup: CDR1 SEHNR, CDR2 FQNEAQ (reference sequence). CDR3 length: 16 residues. Trimming cost V 3 bases and J 1 base, with 10 bases left between them. Every sorted population was more than 95% pure. As regards this clone: Its antigen is unknown.

This chain connects TRBV7-9 to TRBJ2-6; weak D call: TRBD2 (6 bases). What was sequenced was naive CD4+ T cells from blood. This TCR came from a woman in her 30s with type 1 diabetes. Here the CDR3 DNA reads TGTGCCAGCAGCTTGTGGGGGGAATCTGGGGCCAACGTCCTGACTTTC. The encoded protein is CASSLWGESGANVLTF.